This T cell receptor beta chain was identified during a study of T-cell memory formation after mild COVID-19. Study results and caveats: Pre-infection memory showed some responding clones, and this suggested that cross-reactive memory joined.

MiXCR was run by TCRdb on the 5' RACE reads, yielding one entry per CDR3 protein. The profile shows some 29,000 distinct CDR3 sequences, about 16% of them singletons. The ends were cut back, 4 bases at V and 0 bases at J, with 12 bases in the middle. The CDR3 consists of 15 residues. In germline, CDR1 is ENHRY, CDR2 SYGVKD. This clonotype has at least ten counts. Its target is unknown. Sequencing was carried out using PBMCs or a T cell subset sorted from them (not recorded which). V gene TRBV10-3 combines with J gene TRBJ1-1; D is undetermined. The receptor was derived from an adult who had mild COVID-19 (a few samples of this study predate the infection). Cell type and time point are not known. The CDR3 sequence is CAISGQVNMNTEAFF. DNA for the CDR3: TGTGCCATCAGTGGGCAGGTAAACATGAACACTGAAGCTTTCTTT.